Listed below are T cell receptor beta chains from one sample, sequenced in a study of radiation and T cells in renal cell carcinoma. The table came from immunoSEQ multiplex PCR; TCRdb's copy has only in-frame clones and leaves some out. Found here are 100,000 to 150,000 clones, approximately 80% of them singletons; the top ten hold 1.5% to 2%. The sequencing here drew on blood, taken from a patient whose treatment included radiotherapy and nephrectomy. The source is an older woman with renal cell carcinoma. CDR3s include the opening cysteine and the closing phenylalanine or tryptophan. The D gene is left open where the match is weak. The listing skips clone size in some rows; elsewhere it reads once, few, many or a size class.

CDR3 protein | CDR3 DNA | V gene | D gene | clone size | J gene
CASSPTDSTYEQYF | TGTGCCAGCAGCCCTACCGACTCTACCTACGAGCAGTACTTC | TRBV9 | . | . | TRBJ2-7
CSVEEGAGLYTGELFF | TGCAGCGTTGAAGAAGGGGCGGGTCTTTATACCGGGGAGCTGTTTTTT | TRBV29-1 | . | . | TRBJ2-2
CATSRTGGFYNEQFF | TGTGCCACCAGTCGGACAGGGGGCTTCTACAATGAGCAGTTCTTC | TRBV15 | TRBD1 | . | TRBJ2-1
CASSQSRTQYF | TGTGCCAGCAGTCAAAGCCGGACCCAGTACTTC | TRBV11-2 | . | . | TRBJ2-5
CASTPRTSQETQYF | TGTGCCAGCACCCCCCGGACTAGCCAAGAGACCCAGTACTTC | TRBV2 | TRBD2 | . | TRBJ2-5
CASSVGTGGNQPQHF | TGTGCCAGCAGCGTTGGGACAGGAGGCAATCAGCCCCAGCATTTT | TRBV7-9 | TRBD1 | . | TRBJ1-5
CASSPRPSGANVLTF | TGCGCCAGCAGCCCCCGGCCCTCTGGGGCCAACGTCCTGACTTTC | TRBV5-1 | . | . | TRBJ2-6
CASSLGQNNEQFF | TGTGCCAGCTCACTGGGACAGAACAATGAGCAGTTCTTC | TRBV18 | TRBD1 | . | TRBJ2-1
CASSQDAGPPLHF | TGTGCCAGCAGCCAAGATGCAGGCCCACCCCTCCACTTT | TRBV4-2 | . | . | TRBJ1-6
CASSSGQGMNTEAFF | TGTGCCAGCAGTTCGGGACAGGGAATGAACACTGAAGCTTTCTTT | TRBV6-6 | TRBD1 | . | TRBJ1-1
CASSPEGGAHWSYEQYF | TGTGCCAGCAGCCCCGAGGGGGGCGCACACTGGTCCTACGAGCAGTACTTC | TRBV7-2 | . | . | TRBJ2-7
CASSRVSAGEQYF | TGCGCCAGCAGCAGAGTCTCAGCGGGCGAGCAGTACTTC | TRBV5-1 | . | . | TRBJ2-7
CAGTSIYEQYF | TGTGCCGGAACTTCCATTTACGAGCAGTACTTC | TRBV6-6 | . | . | TRBJ2-7
CASSPGQGVSGELFF | TGTGCCAGCAGCCCCGGACAGGGGGTTTCCGGGGAGCTGTTTTTT | TRBV5-4 | TRBD1 | . | TRBJ2-2
CASSPPSGGFYEQYF | TGTGCCAGCAGCCCCCCTAGCGGGGGGTTTTACGAGCAGTACTTC | TRBV7-9 | TRBD2 | . | TRBJ2-7
CASSADRVSYNEQFF | TGTGCCAGCAGTGCGGACAGGGTCTCCTACAATGAGCAGTTCTTC | TRBV27 | TRBD1 | few | TRBJ2-1
CASSLEVGVGEKLFF | TGTGCCAGCAGCTTAGAGGTCGGGGTTGGAGAAAAACTGTTTTTT | TRBV7-6 | . | many | TRBJ1-4
CAIKGTSGDLSTDTQYF | TGTGCCATCAAAGGGACTAGCGGGGACCTTAGCACAGATACGCAGTATTTT | TRBV10-3 | TRBD2 | once | TRBJ2-3
CASSLDGQWAFF | TGTGCCAGCAGCTTAGATGGACAGTGGGCTTTCTTT | TRBV7-2 | . | few | TRBJ1-1
CSVEAPRGRTHTF | TGCAGCGTTGAAGCACCCAGGGGCAGAACCCACACCTTC | TRBV29-1 | . | . | TRBJ1-2
CASRRGITEAFF | TGCGCCAGCAGAAGGGGCATAACTGAAGCTTTCTTT | TRBV4-1 | . | few | TRBJ1-1
CASRKGTSGDYEQYF | TGTGCCAGCAGGAAAGGGACTAGCGGGGACTACGAGCAGTACTTC | TRBV6-1 | TRBD2 | . | TRBJ2-7
CASSRGGQRIDYGYTF | TGCGCCAGCAGCAGAGGGGGACAGCGGATTGACTATGGCTACACCTTC | TRBV5-1 | TRBD1 | . | TRBJ1-2
CASRRTGREQYF | TGTGCCAGCAGACGGACAGGGCGGGAGCAGTACTTC | TRBV6-5 | TRBD1 | . | TRBJ2-7
CASSSFRDITEAFF | TGTGCCAGCAGTTCATTTCGGGACATCACTGAAGCTTTCTTT | TRBV7-2 | . | . | TRBJ1-1
CAWSRGQSGSPLHF | TGTGCCTGGAGTCGAGGACAATCCGGATCACCCCTCCACTTT | TRBV30 | . | . | TRBJ1-6
CASSDRGYGYTF | TGTGCCAGCTCGGACAGGGGATACGGCTACACCTTC | TRBV2 | TRBD1 | . | TRBJ1-2
CATSRLPQVVGTEAFF | TGTGCCACCAGCAGACTCCCCCAGGTGGTCGGCACTGAAGCTTTCTTT | TRBV15 | . | . | TRBJ1-1
CASSRPGTRNNEQFF | TGTGCCAGCAGCAGGCCCGGGACTAGGAACAATGAGCAGTTCTTC | TRBV9 | TRBD2 | . | TRBJ2-1
CASSLVLADSYEQYF | TGTGCCAGCAGCTTGGTGCTTGCGGACTCCTACGAGCAGTACTTC | TRBV5-6 | . | . | TRBJ2-7
CASSVELANTDTQYF | TGTGCCAGCAGCGTAGAACTAGCGAACACAGATACGCAGTATTTT | TRBV9 | TRBD2 | . | TRBJ2-3
CASSPGGQPQHF | TGTGCCAGCAGCCCAGGGGGACAGCCCCAGCATTTT | TRBV5-8 | TRBD1 | . | TRBJ1-5
CASSLTAGGGDEQFF | TGTGCCAGCAGCTTAACGGCGGGAGGAGGCGATGAGCAGTTCTTC | TRBV5-5 | TRBD2 | . | TRBJ2-1
CASSLAGQERYGYTF | TGTGCCAGCAGTTTAGCGGGACAGGAACGCTATGGCTACACCTTC | TRBV28 | TRBD1 | few | TRBJ1-2
CASSWTGEGYGYTF | TGTGCCAGCAGCTGGACAGGGGAGGGTTATGGCTACACCTTC | TRBV7-3 | TRBD1 | . | TRBJ1-2
CAKTFSVVSNQPQHF | TGTGCCAAAACTTTTTCAGTCGTTAGCAATCAGCCCCAGCATTTT | TRBV6-5 | . | . | TRBJ1-5
CASSIDGMGQPQHF | TGTGCCAGTAGTATTGACGGGATGGGGCAGCCCCAGCATTTT | TRBV19 | . | . | TRBJ1-5
CAYRQVVYGYTF | TGTGCATACCGGCAGGTGGTCTATGGCTACACCTTC | TRBV7-2 | . | . | TRBJ1-2
CASSAGLTNQPQHF | TGTGCCAGCAGTGCGGGACTCACCAATCAGCCCCAGCATTTT | TRBV27 | . | . | TRBJ1-5
CASSLGQGKRGYTF | TGTGCCAGCAGCCTAGGACAGGGAAAACGCGGCTACACCTTC | TRBV6-5 | TRBD1 | . | TRBJ1-2
CSVETAGTSGELTQETQYF | TGCAGCGTTGAGACGGCGGGGACTAGCGGGGAATTAACTCAAGAGACCCAGTACTTC | TRBV29-1 | TRBD2 | . | TRBJ2-5
CASSPGGVSYEQYF | TGCGCCAGCAGCCCGGGGGGGGTCTCCTACGAGCAGTACTTC | TRBV5-1 | TRBD2 | . | TRBJ2-7
CASSYSGVTNEKLFF | TGTGCCAGCAGTTACTCAGGGGTCACTAATGAAAAACTGTTTTTT | TRBV6-5 | . | . | TRBJ1-4
CASGLVGGPGGTETQYF | TGTGCTAGTGGTTTGGTAGGCGGGCCAGGGGGCACGGAGACCCAGTACTTC | TRBV12-5 | TRBD1 | . | TRBJ2-5
CASSPGTGDTGELFF | TGTGCCAGCAGCCCCGGGACAGGGGACACCGGGGAGCTGTTTTTT | TRBV11-3 | TRBD1 | few | TRBJ2-2
CAWRAGTGVKTQYF | TGTGCCTGGAGAGCCGGGACAGGGGTGAAGACCCAGTACTTC | TRBV30 | TRBD1 | . | TRBJ2-5
CASSEETPREFF | TGTGCCAGCAGTGAAGAAACCCCGAGGGAGTTCTTC | TRBV6-1 | . | once | TRBJ2-1
CASSLGTGPNSGYTF | TGCGCCAGCAGCTTGGGGACAGGCCCAAACTCTGGCTACACCTTC | TRBV5-1 | TRBD1 | . | TRBJ1-2
CASSPTDRVQSVQFF | TGTGCCAGTAGCCCCACGGACAGGGTGCAATCCGTGCAGTTCTTC | TRBV19 | TRBD1 | . | TRBJ2-1
CSVVIVGQGGEQPQHF | TGCAGCGTTGTAATCGTAGGACAGGGAGGAGAACAGCCCCAGCATTTT | TRBV29-1 | TRBD1 | . | TRBJ1-5
CASSLPGSMNTEAFF | TGTGCCAGCAGCTTACCTGGATCCATGAACACTGAAGCTTTCTTT | TRBV11-2 | . | . | TRBJ1-1
CASSSSGGGETQYF | TGTGCCAGCAGCTCCAGCGGGGGGGGAGAGACCCAGTACTTC | TRBV11-2 | TRBD2 | . | TRBJ2-5
CASSQGRESNYGYTF | TGCGCCAGCAGCCAAGGAAGGGAAAGTAACTATGGCTACACCTTC | TRBV4-1 | . | . | TRBJ1-2
CAISESTGSEKLFF | TGTGCCATCAGTGAGTCCACAGGGAGTGAAAAACTGTTTTTT | TRBV10-3 | . | . | TRBJ1-4
CSAKAASKQYF | TGCAGTGCTAAGGCGGCTTCTAAGCAGTACTTC | TRBV20-1 | . | . | TRBJ2-7
CASSLDRAVGETQYF | TGTGCCAGCAGCTTAGACAGGGCGGTAGGAGAGACCCAGTACTTC | TRBV28 | TRBD1 | once | TRBJ2-5